This T cell receptor beta chain was sequenced in a study of T-cell memory formation after mild COVID-19. Findings of the study overall: Some clones that responded were present in memory (sampled pre-infection), which suggests cross-reactive memory joined. The CD4+ clones that contracted clustered mainly within CM and EM, and the CD8+ clones concentrated in EMRA. Clones that got smaller from day 15 to 85 had even CD4/CD8, while clones growing later tipped toward CD4+.

Turning to this clonotype: Antigen: not known.

Constant-segment primers and 5'RACE yielded cDNA libraries for TCR alpha and TCR beta, each carrying sample barcodes and UMIs. TCRdb re-called the 5' RACE reads with MiXCR, one entry per CDR3 protein. The data hold 400,000 to 450,000 distinct CDR3 sequences, with more than 15% observed a single time. The CDR3 runs to 13 residues. The V gene lost 1 base and the J gene lost 3 bases, with 4 bases spanning the gap. Germline loops: CDR1 SGDLS, CDR2 YYNGEE. The rearrangement links TRBV9 to TRBJ2-2; D remains unclear. The TCR sequence derives from a man between 18 and 29 years old who had mild COVID-19 (a few samples of this study predate the infection). Cell type and time point are not known. The sequenced sample was PBMCs or a T cell subset sorted from them (not recorded which). DNA for the CDR3: TGTGCCAGCAGCGTAATCCACACCGGGGAGCTGTTTTTT. The encoded protein is CASSVIHTGELFF.